This T cell receptor (beta chain) comes out of a study of cytomegalovirus exposure and HLA in healthy donors listed by TCRdb under 2017. Notes on the research overall: According to an earlier analysis of around 600 of the donors, some 170 million T cells yielded 120 million or so unique TCR beta sequences and about 280 Gb of sequence data. Roughly 300 gigabases of sequencing data and tens of millions of unique TCR sequences were included in an early release covering around 600 HLA-typed donors. Among the roughly 400 genotyped donors, 75% to 90% belonged to the genetic ancestry cluster associated with self-reported Caucasian donors. The study was designed to test whether signatures of past pathogen exposure could be identified by cataloging public T cell receptors. The study used immunosequencing to profile the T cell repertoires of approximately 650 subjects and linked those repertoires to cytomegalovirus serostatus. Besides the first cohort of 550 to 750 subjects, a separate validation cohort made up of roughly 120 different subjects was used. To predict cytomegalovirus infection status, the study brought together high-throughput TCR immunosequencing, statistical association of individual TCRs with disease status, and machine learning. To study patterns of TCR occurrence, a later analysis re-analyzed previously published TCR beta repertoires from hundreds of donors and added high-resolution HLA genotyping. Rather than drawing on any new phenotypic data, the later analysis identified candidate immune exposures from TCR beta sequences and the way those sequences occurred across donors. An earlier analysis of 587 of the donors used high-throughput TCR beta sequencing to judge whether each TCR beta V gene segment behaved as functional or pseudogenic. Alongside the repertoire data, information on donor age, sex, ethnicity and CMV serostatus was compiled. Genome-wide SNP genotypes for about 55% of the 666 donors were used in a later genetic analysis, which treated that subset as a discovery cohort. Every repertoire in the discovery cohort had been generated on one and the same sequencing platform. Both class I and class II loci were covered by HLA typing, at four-digit resolution. Typing coverage differed by locus: A, B, C, DRB1 and DQB1 were typed in about 620-630 donors, DQA1 in 500 to 550, DPA1 in 600 to 610, and DPB1 in roughly 470. Several DR-DQ haplotypes were handled as single units for association and clustering because linkage in the cohort was strong. On average, roughly 250,000 unique TCR beta nucleotide sequences were sequenced per donor among a few hundred genotyped donors of the cohort, with roughly 18% of those sequences being non-productive. Broad study findings and their caveats: A total of some 180 TCR beta chains were listed by the study as associated with cytomegalovirus. Compared with the 666-donor mean, donors in an Asian-associated ancestry cluster had fewer N-insertions in productive TCRs, according to a later genetic analysis. The authors suggested that the approach could potentially be generalized to other disease states and immunological phenotypes. A further reported finding was that TCR beta sequences accurately predicted the HLA-A and HLA-B alleles for most subjects in the first cohort. In a later analysis, HLA-associated TCR beta chains were found to be more clonally expanded and to have lower generation probabilities than equally common non-associated chains. In an earlier analysis of 450 to 750 of the donors, most TCR beta V segments appeared in productive rearrangements about 87% or about 30% of the time, broadly matching IMGT annotations. For the cohort, immune exposure information was limited to CMV serostatus. A later analysis reported that several top co-occurrence clusters appeared linked to parvovirus B19, influenza, CMV and Epstein-Barr virus. In a later analysis, most CMV-associated TCR beta chains were found to appear HLA-restricted, with HLA associations seemingly driven largely by CMV exposure. Because counts were too low, around 17 rarely observed V segments, including chromosome 9 orphons, were left out of the earlier analysis of about 620 of the donors. The classifier was reported to diagnose cytomegalovirus status with high specificity and sensitivity in both the original cohort and the validation cohort. In vitro tests confirmed that a few of the cytomegalovirus-associated TCR beta chains recognize cytomegalovirus antigens. While some public TCRs were present in many individuals, most TCR sequences turned up only very rarely across donors. The cohort was sequenced for TCR beta chains only, and without alpha or paired-chain data the features that could be detected were limited. In a later genetic analysis, a missense DCLRE1C variant was associated with V-gene and J-gene trimming of TCR beta chains, and the association was replicated in an independent cohort. Specific HLA alleles were associated with over 15,000 TCR beta sequences at a false discovery rate of 0.05 in a later analysis. Linkage disequilibrium might explain the correlated functional status among segregating V segments, but an unknown experimental factor could not be excluded. A group of highly shared sequence variants was considered likely to be a technical artifact of the sequencing pipeline. Because HLA typing was unavailable for some donors at each locus, only the typed subset was used in association tests. When HLA alleles, especially DR and DQ, strongly co-occurred, TCR associations were difficult to assign to individual alleles. Roughly uniform sequencing depth across donors was assumed in presence/absence analyses, although this assumption may not hold. A later analysis found that TCR association rates varied across HLA loci, with DRB1 alleles showing the most associated TCRs and HLA-C alleles the fewest.

In total, over 600 healthy bone marrow donors made up the cohort. At the time of sampling, all cohort members were nominally healthy, though unrecorded immune exposures were likely present. The donor was CMV seronegative and belonged to the group of over 300 seronegative cohort members. A peripheral blood sample was provided by each donor, and peripheral blood mononuclear cells were used for TCR beta sequencing. The Qiagen DNeasy Blood Extraction Kit was used to extract genomic DNA from the blood cell samples. To note about this clone: This clone's antigen is unknown. The record has no base qualities; no much larger clone is one base away.

The library came from the immunoSEQ multiplex PCR assay. A mixture of 60 forward primers for TCR Vbeta segments and 13 reverse primers for TCR Jbeta segments was used in the multiplex PCR. Amplification of the CDR3 region of rearranged TCR beta genes was performed with a multiplex PCR assay on genomic DNA. The amplified TCR beta libraries were sequenced on the Illumina HiSeq System as 87-base-pair reads. Processing in the source paper ran as follows. A later analysis tallied 70 million to 100 million unique TCR beta chains across the 666 repertoires, and some 10 million of those chains were shared by two or more donors. Raw reads were error-corrected and collapsed into unique sequences by a nearest-neighbor algorithm in which closely related sequences were merged to remove PCR and sequencing errors. Alignment of CDR3 sequences to IMGT reference sequences was used to assign V, D and J gene segments. Each retained sequence needed at least a six-nucleotide match to both a V gene segment and a J gene segment. Rearrangements were classified as productive when the CDR3 lacked stop codons and remained in frame with V and J, and all other rearrangements were classified as non-productive. Following IMGT convention, CDR3 was defined as the stretch from the second conserved V-encoded cysteine to the conserved J-encoded phenylalanine. Sequences without an unambiguous match to a single V gene segment were excluded from the earlier analysis of approximately 560 of the donors. In an earlier analysis of 450 to 750 of the donors, a V segment was called functional when productive rearrangements were above 56.7%, and segregating when the standard deviation between donors exceeded 5%. To diagnose cytomegalovirus status from the catalog of TCR beta chain sequences, a statistical classification framework was built. V and J gene assignment, in a later analysis, came from comparing TCR nucleotide sequences with IMGT/GENE-DB human TR gene sequences. Using the TCRdist pipeline, a later analysis assigned CDR3 sequences along with most-parsimonious VDJ recombination scenarios. A later analysis defined each TCR beta chain by its CDR3 amino acid sequence plus V-gene family, and excluded reads lacking a unique V-gene family. To address suspected cross-contamination and a sequencing artifact, a later analysis removed under 600 highly shared, low-generation-probability nucleotide sequences. In a later analysis, a clonal expansion index was calculated for each public chain from normalized within-repertoire ranks of inferred template counts. Generation probabilities in a later analysis came from a VDJ recombination model fitted to out-of-frame rearrangements, and those results were checked against IGoR. Hypergeometric tests were used in a later analysis to score TCR-TCR, TCR-HLA and TCR-CMV co-occurrence, with a repertoire-size bias correction applied to the TCR pairs. False discovery rates were estimated in a later analysis by permuting HLA or CMV assignments 20 times. In a later analysis, co-occurring TCRs were grouped using DBSCAN, with TCRdist sequence similarity added in when clustering inside HLA-allele-positive subsets. Repertoires with fewer than 30,000 or more than 120,000 public chains, plus five repertoires with anomalous nucleotide sharing, were excluded from co-occurrence clustering. In TCRdb, the immuneACCESS table is reduced to in-frame sequences with V and J assigned. These tables do not hold every clone; where another copy was compared, an unresolved V gene accounts for under half, and the others remain unexplained. V and J calls and clone size come straight from that table; D and trimming were deduced from the DNA. The sample table shows about 110,000 clones, and 65% to 80% are seen once. In total, the top ten clones hold 4.2% of the sample.

This clonotype originated in a male donor in good health and CMV-seronegative. The sample was PBMCs.

Read as DNA, the sequence is TGTGCCAGCAGCTTAGCGCCAGGGGCTGGAAACACCATATATTTT. It codes for CASSLAPGAGNTIYF. The V and J genes are TRBV7-8 and TRBJ1-3; perhaps TRBD1 is the D gene, with 6 bases matching. Including cysteine and phenylalanine, the CDR3 has 15 amino acids. The retained sequence is limited to the CDR3, 45 bases, with the frame set at the first base. Via the germline V gene, CDR1 is SGHVS and CDR2 FQNEAQ. Cut back by 0 bases and 2 bases, the V and J ends lie 8 bases apart.